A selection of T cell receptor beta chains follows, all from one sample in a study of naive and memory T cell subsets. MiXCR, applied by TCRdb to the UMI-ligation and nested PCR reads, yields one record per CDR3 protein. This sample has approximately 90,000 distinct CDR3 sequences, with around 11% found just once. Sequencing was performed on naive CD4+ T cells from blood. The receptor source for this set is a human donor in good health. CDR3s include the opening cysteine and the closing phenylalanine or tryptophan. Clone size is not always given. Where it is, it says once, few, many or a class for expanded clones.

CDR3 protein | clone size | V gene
CASSLDTGTSEQYF | few | TRBV7-6
CASSLGPGSVNTEAFF | few | TRBV12-3/TRBV12-4
CASSRDRNTEAFF | many | TRBV13
CASSPTFQGQGVSEQYF | many | TRBV6-6
CASETPGRKLAGGQSTDTQYF | many | TRBV7-6
CASSVGDVPNTEAFF | few | TRBV9
CSAISGGGNEQYF | - | TRBV20-1
CASRDSGGADTQYF | - | TRBV7-9
CAISQILAGSSYNEQFF | few | TRBV10-3
CASSLRGMSNEKLFF | - | TRBV7-2
CASSSGSLFQNQPQHF | - | TRBV6-2/TRBV6-3
CAITSGSYNEQFF | - | TRBV10-3
CASSLAGRFTDTQYF | - | TRBV7-2
CASSPRKGQASSYEQYF | - | TRBV5-6
CASSPVPGVEAFF | few | TRBV6-5
CASSYRGGEQFF | many | TRBV6-2/TRBV6-3
CASRLTGAQNQPQHF | - | TRBV12-3/TRBV12-4
CASSSLAGPFTDTQYF | - | TRBV7-6
CASGPSGGGETQYF | - | TRBV25-1
CASRPLKGASGANVLTF | few | TRBV28
CATSSPDLRRYTGELFF | - | TRBV15
CASSLGAVNEKLFF | few | TRBV7-9
CSAVRGQGNQPQHF | - | TRBV20-1
CASSFEKNIQYF | few | TRBV12-3/TRBV12-4
CASRAGAVENGYTF | many | TRBV6-2/TRBV6-3
CASSFAGQNYEQYF | few | TRBV12-3/TRBV12-4